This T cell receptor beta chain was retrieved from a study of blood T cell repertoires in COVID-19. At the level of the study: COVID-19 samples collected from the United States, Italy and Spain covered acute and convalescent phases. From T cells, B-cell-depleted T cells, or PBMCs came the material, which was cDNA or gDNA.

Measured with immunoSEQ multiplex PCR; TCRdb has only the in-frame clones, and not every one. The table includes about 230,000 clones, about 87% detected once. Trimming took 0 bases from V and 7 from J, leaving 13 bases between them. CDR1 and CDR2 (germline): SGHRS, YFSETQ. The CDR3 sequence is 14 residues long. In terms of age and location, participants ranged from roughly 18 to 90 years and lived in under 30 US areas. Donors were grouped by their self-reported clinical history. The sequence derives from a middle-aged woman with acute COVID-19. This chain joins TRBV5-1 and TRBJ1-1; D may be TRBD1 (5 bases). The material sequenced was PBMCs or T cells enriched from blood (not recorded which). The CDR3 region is CASSLDDRNYEAFF. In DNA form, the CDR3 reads TGCGCCAGCAGCTTGGATGACAGAAACTATGAAGCTTTCTTT.